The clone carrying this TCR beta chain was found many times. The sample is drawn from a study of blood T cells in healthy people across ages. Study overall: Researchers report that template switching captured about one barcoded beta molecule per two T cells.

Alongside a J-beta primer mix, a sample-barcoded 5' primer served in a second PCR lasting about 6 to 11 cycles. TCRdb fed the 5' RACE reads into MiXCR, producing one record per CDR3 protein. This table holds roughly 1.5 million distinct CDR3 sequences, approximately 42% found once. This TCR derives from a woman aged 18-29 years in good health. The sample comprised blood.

CDR3 sequence reads: CASSPLAGGFTDTQYF. For the CDR3, the DNA is TGTGCCAGCAGCCCACTAGCGGGGGGGTTCACAGATACGCAGTATTTT. The rearrangement uses TRBV7-2 and TRBJ2-3; 13 bases are shared with TRBD2. The V gene end was trimmed by 5 bases and the J gene end by 2 bases; junction bases not matched to a gene: 4. Germline CDR1 is SGHTA and CDR2 is FQGNSA. The CDR3 runs to 16 residues.